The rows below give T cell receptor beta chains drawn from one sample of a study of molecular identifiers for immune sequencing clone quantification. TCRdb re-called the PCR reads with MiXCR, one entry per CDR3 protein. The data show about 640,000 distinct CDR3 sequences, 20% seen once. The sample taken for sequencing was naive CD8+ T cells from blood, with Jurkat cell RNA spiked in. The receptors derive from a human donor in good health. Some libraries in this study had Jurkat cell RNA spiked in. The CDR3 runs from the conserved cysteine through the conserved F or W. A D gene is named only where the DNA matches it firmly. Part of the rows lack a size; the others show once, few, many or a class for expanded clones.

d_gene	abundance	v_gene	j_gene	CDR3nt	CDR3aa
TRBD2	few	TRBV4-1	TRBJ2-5	TGCGCCAGCAGCCAAGAGCTAGGGACTAGCGGTCAAGAGACCCAGTACTTC	CASSQELGTSGQETQYF
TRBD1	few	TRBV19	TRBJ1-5	TGTGCCAGTAGTTACACAGGGGTGGTCCAGCCCCAGCATTTT	CASSYTGVVQPQHF
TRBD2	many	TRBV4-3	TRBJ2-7	TGCGCCAGCAGCCAAGAAGGACCTCGGGTTGCGGGAGGTGGAGAGCAGTACTTC	CASSQEGPRVAGGGEQYF
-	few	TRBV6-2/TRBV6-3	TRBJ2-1	TGTGCCAGCAGACGCGATGCCCAACGGGCCTACAATGAGCAGTTCTTC	CASRRDAQRAYNEQFF
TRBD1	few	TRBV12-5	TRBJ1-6	TGTGCTAGTGGTTTGGTAGGTCCCCGAGGAGGACAGGGCCGAAGCTCCTATAATTCACCCCTCCACTTT	CASGLVGPRGGQGRSSYNSPLHF
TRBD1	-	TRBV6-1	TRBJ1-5	TGTGCCAGCAAGTGGAGGGGGCAGGACAGCAATCAGCCCCAGCATTTT	CASKWRGQDSNQPQHF
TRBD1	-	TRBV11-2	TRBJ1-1	TGTGCCAGCAGCTTAGGGAAGGGGGCTGATCCTGAAGCTTTCTTT	CASSLGKGADPEAFF
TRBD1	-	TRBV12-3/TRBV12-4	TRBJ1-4	TGTGCCAGCAGGACAGGGAGGGGTGAAAAACTGTTTTTT	CASRTGRGEKLFF
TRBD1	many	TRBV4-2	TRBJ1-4	TGTGCCAGCAGCCAAGAGACAGGGGTAGGGCTCGAAAAACTGTTTTTT	CASSQETGVGLEKLFF
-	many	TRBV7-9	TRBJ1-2	TGTGCCAGCAGCCAAACAGGGTTCGGCTATGGCTACACCTTC	CASSQTGFGYGYTF
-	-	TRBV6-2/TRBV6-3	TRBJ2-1	TGTGCCAGCAGTTATATGTCTTGGGGACGGGACGGCGATGAGCAGTTCTTC	CASSYMSWGRDGDEQFF
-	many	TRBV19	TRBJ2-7	TGTGCCAGTAGTAACTACTACGAGCAGTACTTC	CASSNYYEQYF
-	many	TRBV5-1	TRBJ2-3	TGCGCCAGCAGCTTAAGGGGGCGGGAAGACACAGATACGCAGTATTTT	CASSLRGREDTDTQYF
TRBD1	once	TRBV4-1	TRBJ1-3	TGCGCCAGCAGCCCCGGGACAGGGCCGGCTAGAAACACCATATATTTT	CASSPGTGPARNTIYF
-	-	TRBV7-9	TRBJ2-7	TGTGCCAGCGGTGGGGTCTCTCTCGAGCAGTACTTC	CASGGVSLEQYF
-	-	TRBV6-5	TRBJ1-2	TGTGCCAGCAGTTCCCAACACTATGGCTACACCTTC	CASSSQHYGYTF
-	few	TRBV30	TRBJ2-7	TGTGCCTGGAGGGTTACAGGGTATCAACAGTACTTC	CAWRVTGYQQYF
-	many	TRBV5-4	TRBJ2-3	TGTGCCAGCGGACTTCGCGGGTCAAGAACGGTAGATACGCAGTATTTT	CASGLRGSRTVDTQYF
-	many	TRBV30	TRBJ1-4	TGTGCCTGGAGTCCACCGTCCCCAGGGACCCTGAGGGAAAAACTGTTTTTT	CAWSPPSPGTLREKLFF
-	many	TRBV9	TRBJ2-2	TGTGCCAGCAAGGGCAGCAACACCGGGGAGCTGTTTTTT	CASKGSNTGELFF
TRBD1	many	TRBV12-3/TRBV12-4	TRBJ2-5	TGTGCCAGCAGGACAGGGAGTAGTGAAGAAGAGACCCAGTACTTC	CASRTGSSEEETQYF
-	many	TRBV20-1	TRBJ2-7	TGCAGTGCTAGAGAGCTAGCTGCAGGCTACGAGCAGTACTTC	CSARELAAGYEQYF
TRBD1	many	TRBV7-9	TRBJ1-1	TGTGCCACCGGGACAGGGGGCAACACTGAAGCTTTCTTT	CATGTGGNTEAFF
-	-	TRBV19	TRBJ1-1	TGTGCCAGTAGTCCCAGCGCCTTGAACACTGAAGCTTTCTTT	CASSPSALNTEAFF
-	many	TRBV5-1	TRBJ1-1	TGCGCCAGCAGCTTGGGCATGGGGTGGGTCACTGAAGCTTTCTTT	CASSLGMGWVTEAFF
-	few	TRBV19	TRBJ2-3	TGTGCCAGTAGTTACTACCACCTAGATACGCAGTATTTT	CASSYYHLDTQYF
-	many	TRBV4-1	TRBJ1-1	TGCGCCAGCAGCCCCATTCGGGGGGTGACTGAAGCTTTCTTT	CASSPIRGVTEAFF
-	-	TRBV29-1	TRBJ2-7	TGCAGCGTTGAAGAGGAGGCTAGCTCCTACGAGCAGTACTTC	CSVEEEASSYEQYF
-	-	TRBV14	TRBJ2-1	TGTGCCAGCAGCCAAGACGTGGGCAACTACAATGAGCAGTTCTTC	CASSQDVGNYNEQFF
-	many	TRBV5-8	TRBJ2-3	TGTGCCAGCAGCTTGGTTATGGACACAGATACGCAGTATTTT	CASSLVMDTDTQYF
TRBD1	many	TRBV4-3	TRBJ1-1	TGCGCCAGCAGCCGCTCGCCCGTAGGACAGGGGAACACTGAAGCTTTCTTT	CASSRSPVGQGNTEAFF
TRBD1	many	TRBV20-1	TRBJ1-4	TGCAGTGCGCAGCCGGGACAGAAGGATGAAAAACTGTTTTTT	CSAQPGQKDEKLFF
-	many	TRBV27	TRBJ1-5	TGTGCCAGCAGTTCACTACGCAGCAATCAGCCCCAGCATTTT	CASSSLRSNQPQHF
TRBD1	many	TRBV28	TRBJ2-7	TGTGCCAGCAGTTCTCTGACAGGGGGCTTGGGGGAGCAGTACTTC	CASSSLTGGLGEQYF
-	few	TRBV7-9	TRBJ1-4	TGTGCCAGCAGGGGGCGATTGGATGAAAAACTGTTTTTT	CASRGRLDEKLFF
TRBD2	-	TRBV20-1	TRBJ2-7	TGCAGTGCTGCGACTAGCGGGGGTTACGAGCAGTACTTC	CSAATSGGYEQYF
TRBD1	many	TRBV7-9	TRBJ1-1	TGTGCCAGCAGCCTTAACCTAAGGGACAGTGAAGCTTTCTTT	CASSLNLRDSEAFF
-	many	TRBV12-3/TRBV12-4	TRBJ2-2	TGTGCCAGCAGTTTATACGGGGTCGGGGAGCTGTTTTTT	CASSLYGVGELFF
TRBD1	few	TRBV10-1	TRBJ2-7	TGCGCCAGGACGACAGGGTCGGCCTACGAGCAGTACTTC	CARTTGSAYEQYF
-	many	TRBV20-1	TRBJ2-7	TGCAGTGCTGACCAGGGCTACGAGCAGTACTTC	CSADQGYEQYF
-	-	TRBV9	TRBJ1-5	TGTGCCAGCAGCGCCGTTTCTAGCAATCAGCCCCGGCATTTT	CASSAVSSNQPRHF
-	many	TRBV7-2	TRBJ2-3	TGTGCCAGCAGCGAGGACTTCGGCGGTTACACAGATACGCAGTATTTT	CASSEDFGGYTDTQYF
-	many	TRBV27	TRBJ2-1	TGTGCCAGCAGTTCCCTTTTCCACCCGGATTACAATGAGCAGTTCTTC	CASSSLFHPDYNEQFF
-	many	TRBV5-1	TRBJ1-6	TGCGCCAGCAGCTCTGGCTCCTATAATTCACCCCTCCACTTT	CASSSGSYNSPLHF
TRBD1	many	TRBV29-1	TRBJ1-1	TGCAGCGCAAAGGGGACAGGGGATTTAATGAACACTGAAGCTTTCTTT	CSAKGTGDLMNTEAFF
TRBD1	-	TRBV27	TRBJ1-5	TGTGCCAGCAGTATGACAGGGGTCAATCAGCCCCAGCATTTT	CASSMTGVNQPQHF
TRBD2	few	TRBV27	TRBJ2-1	TGTGCCAGCAGTTTAACCACAGCGGGAGGTCCCAATGAGCAGTTCTTC	CASSLTTAGGPNEQFF
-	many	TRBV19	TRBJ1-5	TGTGCCAGTAGTATAGTAACAGCTCGCAATCAGCCCCAGCATTTT	CASSIVTARNQPQHF